The rows below give T cell receptor beta chains drawn from one sample of a study of blood T cell repertoires in COVID-19. The table came from immunoSEQ multiplex PCR; TCRdb's copy has only in-frame clones and leaves some out. The sample comprises about 260,000 clones, just under 90% of which are singletons, and just over 0.85% rests with the top ten. The specimen sequenced was PBMCs or T cells enriched from blood (not recorded which). The receptors shown here come from a man aged 50-59 years who had been exposed to COVID-19. CDR3s include the opening cysteine and the closing phenylalanine or tryptophan. The D gene is left open where the match is weak. Some rows mark clone size as missing; the rest say once, few, many or name a class of expanded clone.

J gene,D gene,clone size,V gene,CDR3 protein,CDR3 DNA
TRBJ2-3,-,-,TRBV18,CASSPQGARTDTQYF,TGTGCCAGCTCACCACAAGGGGCCCGCACAGATACGCAGTATTTT
TRBJ1-4,TRBD1,-,TRBV5-1,CASSFRTGSREKLFF,TGCGCCAGCAGCTTTAGGACAGGGTCACGGGAAAAACTGTTTTTT
TRBJ2-5,TRBD2,-,TRBV7-3,CASSQGLGGETQYF,TGTGCCAGCAGCCAGGGACTAGGCGGGGAGACCCAGTACTTC
TRBJ2-4,-,-,TRBV5-1,CASSLEAGWPKNIQYF,TGCGCCAGCAGCTTGGAGGCAGGGTGGCCCAAAAACATTCAGTACTTC
TRBJ1-4,TRBD1,-,TRBV7-9,CASSQPRTGREKLFF,TGTGCCAGCAGTCAACCACGGACAGGGCGGGAAAAACTGTTTTTT
TRBJ2-7,TRBD1,-,TRBV27,CASSLLPDRGYEQYF,TGTGCCAGCAGTTTACTCCCGGACAGGGGCTACGAGCAGTACTTC
TRBJ2-1,TRBD2,-,TRBV30,CAWSPRTSGQQFF,TGTGCCTGGAGTCCCCGGACTAGCGGGCAGCAGTTCTTC
TRBJ2-3,-,-,TRBV5-1,CASSPGQTPDTQYF,TGCGCCAGCAGCCCAGGCCAAACCCCAGATACGCAGTATTTT
TRBJ1-2,-,-,TRBV27,CASSLRPEGDGYTF,TGTGCCAGCAGTTTAAGGCCTGAGGGGGATGGCTACACCTTC
TRBJ1-6,-,-,TRBV29-1,CSVLQDNNSPLHF,TGCAGCGTTCTACAGGACAATAATTCACCCCTCCACTTT
TRBJ1-5,TRBD1,-,TRBV28,CASSYPGQENNQPQHF,TGTGCCAGCAGTTACCCGGGACAGGAGAACAATCAGCCCCAGCATTTT
TRBJ1-1,-,-,TRBV11-3,CASSQGQGNTEAFF,TGTGCCAGCAGCCAAGGGCAGGGAAACACTGAAGCTTTCTTT
TRBJ2-3,-,-,TRBV5-1,CASSLYKRSTDTQYF,TGCGCCAGCAGCTTGTATAAGCGAAGCACAGATACGCAGTATTTT
TRBJ1-2,TRBD1,-,TRBV10-3,CAISEQGNYGYTF,TGTGCCATCAGTGAACAGGGGAACTATGGCTACACCTTC
TRBJ2-1,TRBD2,-,TRBV29-1,CSVQSLGTSGGSFPYNEQFF,TGCAGCGTCCAAAGCCTTGGGACTAGCGGGGGGTCCTTCCCCTACAATGAGCAGTTCTTC
TRBJ2-5,TRBD1,-,TRBV27,CASSLSPRGRETQYF,TGTGCCAGCAGTTTATCGCCCAGGGGGCGAGAGACCCAGTACTTC
TRBJ2-3,TRBD2,-,TRBV28,CATRTSGETQYF,TGTGCCACCAGGACTAGCGGGGAGACGCAGTATTTT
TRBJ1-5,-,-,TRBV10-1,CASRERLTGEYSNQPQHF,TGCGCCAGCAGGGAGAGGTTGACGGGGGAGTATAGCAATCAGCCCCAGCATTTT
TRBJ2-1,TRBD2,-,TRBV5-1,CASSPRTSGSYEQFF,TGCGCCAGCAGCCCACGGACTAGCGGGAGTTATGAGCAGTTCTTC
TRBJ1-5,-,-,TRBV21-1,CASSKAPAFGPPRFLEPQHF,TGTGCCAGCAGCAAAGCGCCCGCTTTTGGGCCACCCCGGTTTCTGGAGCCCCAGCATTTT
TRBJ2-1,-,-,TRBV5-5,CASRPEGLTDYNEQFF,TGTGCCAGCAGACCCGAAGGACTGACCGACTACAATGAGCAGTTCTTC
TRBJ2-7,TRBD1,few,TRBV5-1,CASSFSGQVYEQYF,TGCGCCAGCAGCTTTTCCGGACAGGTTTACGAGCAGTACTTC